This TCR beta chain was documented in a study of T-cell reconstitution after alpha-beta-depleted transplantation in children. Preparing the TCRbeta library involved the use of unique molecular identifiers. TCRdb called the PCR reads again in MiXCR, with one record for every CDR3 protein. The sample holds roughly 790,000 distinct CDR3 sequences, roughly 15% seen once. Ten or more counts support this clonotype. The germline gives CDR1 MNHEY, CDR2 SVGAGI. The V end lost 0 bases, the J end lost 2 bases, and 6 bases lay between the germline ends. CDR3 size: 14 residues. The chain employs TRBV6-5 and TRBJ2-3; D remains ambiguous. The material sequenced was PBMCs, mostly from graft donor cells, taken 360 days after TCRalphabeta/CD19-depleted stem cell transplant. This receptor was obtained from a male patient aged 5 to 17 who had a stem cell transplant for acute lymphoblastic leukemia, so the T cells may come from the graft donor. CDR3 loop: CASSYSRNTDTQYF. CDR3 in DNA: TGTGCCAGCAGTTACTCGAGGAACACAGATACGCAGTATTTT.